What follows describes a single T cell receptor beta chain. This clonotype came up many times. The clone's antigen remains unknown. No base qualities exist here, and no much larger clone lies one base off it. To synthesize cDNA, template-switch 5'RACE was performed with a primer carrying a 10-nucleotide random unique molecular identifier so that each TCR transcript was tagged. Each sequencing run produced over 160 million TCR-beta sequences covering 15-18 subjects. Total RNA was extracted with the RNeasy kit. Using the KAPA Real-time Library Amplification kit, TCR-beta VDJ regions were amplified with primers for the TCR constant region and the 5'RACE anchor. Sample indexes and Illumina adaptors were added in a first PCR, and a second PCR then increased library yield. After Ampure bead purification, the TCR product of roughly 650 bp was size-selected on a 2% E-gel SizeSelection system. Before pooling, library quality was checked on a Bioanalyzer, concentration was measured with Qubit, and libraries were quantified with the Kapa Library Quantification kit. An Illumina HiSeq 2500 sequenced the libraries paired-end 2 x 150 bp. To increase sequence diversity, about 25-31% phiX was spiked into each library pool. Per the source publication's procedure: The quality-filtered reads were processed with the UMI-based MiGEC pipeline, whose error correction step removed more than 90% of the raw TCR sequences. VDJ genes were aligned to IMGT germline references, and each clonotype was defined by a unique CDR3 amino acid sequence together with V-J genes. Clonal expansion, Shannon diversity and CDR3 relatedness were evaluated with VDJtools (CalcPairwiseDistances, ClusterSamples), while phylogenetic trees were built in CLCbio workbench. Clones with at least 8 unique UMIs were defined as expanded, with this threshold being based on coefficient-of-variation modelling across technical triplicates. TCRdb's own reprocessing of the public reads used fastp at Q25 and MiXCR and kept productive beta chains. Entries that share a CDR3 protein sequence are merged under the most common genes and DNA. The V and J calls were not made by the authors but by TCRdb's processing. The sample table lists approximately 25,000 distinct CDR3 sequences, approximately 21% of them with a count of one. The ten most abundant clones make up 16% of the sample.

The sample originates from a study of neurological immune-mediated disorders (dated by TCRdb to between 2018 and 2021). About the full investigation: Peripheral blood TCR-beta repertoires from HTLV-I-associated myelopathy (HAM/TSP) patients, multiple sclerosis patients and healthy controls were compared by UMI-based sequencing. The roughly 100 TCR-beta libraries included longitudinal samples, technical triplicates and paired sorted CD4+ and CD8+ T-cell subsets alongside PBMC samples. The cohort was made up of approximately 65 subjects, consisting of some 14 HAM/TSP patients, around 35 multiple sclerosis patients and around 20 healthy controls.

Overall study results and their limits: TCR clonal expansion was highest in HAM/TSP patients and lowest in MS patients, with MS patients falling below even healthy controls. No identical CDR3 amino acid sequences were shared among expanded clones across subjects, suggesting private TCR-beta repertoires in all groups.

The healthy controls were volunteers from blood banks in Maryland, USA. Unsorted PBMC libraries were generated from 2 million PBMCs stored in RNAlater at -80 °C until RNA extraction. Peripheral blood underwent Ficoll-Hypaque density gradient centrifugation to isolate PBMCs, which were then cryopreserved in liquid nitrogen. V gives up 6 bases and J gives up 1 base, and the segment between their germline ends measures 17 bases. The CDR3, cysteine through phenylalanine, is 15 amino acids long. CDR3 DNA is the only sequence kept; it has 45 bases, read in frame from the first base. The germline V gene (reference sequence) supplies CDR1 DFQATT and CDR2 SNEGSKA.

This chain joins TRBV20-1 to TRBJ2-3; the D gene is perhaps TRBD2, on 6 matching bases. Sample: PBMCs. This TCR derives from a woman in her sixties or seventies in good health. The CDR3: CSALSGGQGTDTQYF. The nucleotide sequence reads as follows: TGCAGTGCCTTAAGCGGAGGGCAGGGCACAGATACGCAGTATTTT.